One sample yielded the 22 T cell receptor beta chains listed below, sequenced in a study of blood T cell repertoires in COVID-19. The repertoire was sequenced with immunoSEQ multiplex PCR; TCRdb's copy has only in-frame clones and lacks some. In the table there are 120,000 or so clones, approximately 77% of which are singletons. Specimen: peripheral blood. These receptors all come from a human donor in a cohort sampled during active COVID-19.

In DNA form, the CDR3 reads TGTGCCAGCAGTTTATCGACTCGACCGGGACAGCGGGGGTACGAGCAGTACTTC. Residues: CASSLSTRPGQRGYEQYF. This chain connects TRBV28 to TRBJ2-7, with D possibly being TRBD2 (8 bases). The CDR3 loop spans 18 amino acids. Germline CDR1 is MDHEN and CDR2 is SYDVKM. V lost 1 base, J lost 4 bases, and 23 bases lay in between.

This clone came up a few times. This chain connects TRBV29-1 to TRBJ2-7, with D possibly matching TRBD1 (5 bases). CDR1 is SQVTM, CDR2 ANQGSEA, per germline. The V and J ends lost 5 bases and 6 bases respectively, with 17 bases between them. This CDR3 contains 13 residues. CDR3 sequence: CSVIVQGMGEQYF. The CDR3 DNA reads TGCAGCGTTATTGTCCAGGGAATGGGCGAGCAGTACTTC.

V gene TRBV9 combines with J gene TRBJ2-5; 7 positions match TRBD1. Trimming removed 0 bases from V and 3 bases from J; junction bases left unmatched: 5. Per germline, CDR1 SGDLS and CDR2 YYNGEE. CDR3 size: 15 residues. The CDR3 here is CASSVDPGTEETQYF. As DNA, the CDR3 is TGTGCCAGCAGCGTAGACCCAGGGACAGAAGAGACCCAGTACTTC.

This clone came up a few times. This sequence joins TRBV7-6 and TRBJ2-7; 7 bases match TRBD2. V lost 5 bases, J lost 4 bases, and 23 bases stayed unmatched. The CDR3 contains 19 residues. Per the germline V gene, CDR1 is SGHVS and CDR2 is FNYEAQ. Written as DNA, the CDR3 is TGTGCCAGCAGCGGGACGGGAAGTGGGCTAGCGGCCCCCGGGTACGAGCAGTACTTC. This codes for CASSGTGSGLAAPGYEQYF.

The rearrangement links TRBV11-3 to TRBJ1-4, with 10 bases lining up with TRBD1. Germline-derived CDR1 and CDR2 are SGHNT and YENEEA. V gave up 5 bases and J gave up 6 bases; unmatched junction bases: 6. The CDR3 covers 15 residues. The DNA for the CDR3 is TGTGCCAGCAGCCCCCGGACAGGGGGGGATGAAAAACTGTTTTTT. Translated: CASSPRTGGDEKLFF.

V usage is TRBV28 and J usage is TRBJ1-1; D possibly corresponds to TRBD1 (5 bases). Germline V gene sequence: CDR1 MDHEN, CDR2 SYDVKM. CDR3 length: 13 residues. The germline V and J ends were trimmed by 6 bases and 1 base, with 9 bases remaining between them. In nucleotides, the CDR3 is TGTGCCAGCAGCAGGACACAGAACACTGAAGCTTTCTTT. Translated: CASSRTQNTEAFF.

This chain joins TRBV5-4 and TRBJ2-7; 9 bases are a match to TRBD1. Germline lookup yields CDR1 SGHNT and CDR2 YYREEE (reference sequence). V gave up 0 bases and J gave up 4 bases; unmatched junction bases: 8. This CDR3 is 16 amino acids long. The CDR3, as DNA: TGTGCCAGCAGCTTGGAAGTGGGACAGGGATTATACGAGCAGTACTTC. Translating it yields CASSLEVGQGLYEQYF.

This chain links TRBV5-1 with TRBJ1-2; TRBD1 aligns across 7 bases. The J segment lost 4 bases and the V segment lost 4 bases, leaving 10 bases of the junction unmatched. The CDR3 sequence is 15 residues long. CDR1 is SGHRS and CDR2 is YFSETQ in the germline V gene. The CDR3 reads CASSLRDSWAYGYTF. CDR3 DNA sequence: TGCGCCAGCAGCCTCCGGGACAGCTGGGCCTATGGCTACACCTTC.

In regard to this clone: This specimen includes other DNA sequences encoding the same CDR3. The chain has TRBV11-2 and TRBJ2-7; D might be TRBD1 (6 bases). This CDR3 is 14 amino acids long. The germline gives CDR1 SGHAT, CDR2 FQNNGV. Between the trimmed V and J ends, which lost 1 base and 2 bases, there was a span of 9 bases. The CDR3 loop reads CASSLGAGAYEQYF. CDR3 DNA: TGTGCCAGCAGCTTAGGGGCAGGGGCCTACGAGCAGTACTTC.

This clone was seen only once. V is TRBV27 and J is TRBJ2-7; 8 nucleotides align to TRBD2. CDR1 MNHEY and CDR2 SMNVEV come from the germline V gene (reference sequence). Trimming took 6 bases from V and 1 from J; bases not matched to a gene: 8. The CDR3 consists of 15 residues. The CDR3 DNA reads as TGTGCCAGCAGCCCGGGACTAGGGACATCCTACGAGCAGTACTTC. Its protein product is CASSPGLGTSYEQYF.

The chain is built from TRBV19 and TRBJ2-7; D remains ambiguous. Germline CDR1 LNHDA, CDR2 SQIVND (reference sequence). Trimming removed 0 bases from V and 2 bases from J, with 5 bases in between. This CDR3 comprises 13 residues. The chain's CDR3 is CASSIDRAYEQYF. The DNA for the CDR3 is TGTGCCAGTAGTATAGATAGAGCCTACGAGCAGTACTTC.

A single count supports this clone. The chain carries TRBV15 and TRBJ1-5; possibly TRBD1 for D (5 bases). Trimming pared 0 bases from V and 4 bases from J, leaving 16 bases between. This CDR3 is built from 17 residues. Germline V gives CDR1 LNHNV, CDR2 YYDKDF (reference sequence). The CDR3 sequence is CATSRDFSPGGNQPQHF. For the CDR3, the DNA is TGTGCCACCAGCAGAGATTTTTCACCGGGGGGAAATCAGCCCCAGCATTTT.

This clone appeared a few times. The chain is built from TRBV5-1 and TRBJ2-7; 7 bases line up with TRBD1. The germline V gene has CDR1 SGHRS and CDR2 YFSETQ. The CDR3 totals 13 residues. V shed 0 bases, J shed 7 bases, and the junction held 4 bases outside the gene matches. In nucleotides, the CDR3 is TGCGCCAGCAGCTTGGAGGGGGCTCGGGAGCAGTACTTC. It encodes CASSLEGAREQYF.

The chain is built from TRBV5-1 and TRBJ1-4; 9 bases agree with TRBD1. CDR3 length equals 14 residues. Germline V gene lookup returns CDR1 SGHRS and CDR2 YFSETQ. V lost 4 bases, J lost 4 bases, and 2 bases stayed unmatched. The CDR3 here is CASSRDRVNEKLFF. The CDR3, as DNA: TGCGCCAGCAGCCGGGACAGGGTTAATGAAAAACTGTTTTTT.

V and J are TRBV12-3 or TRBV12-4 and TRBJ2-7; 7 positions agree with TRBD1. This CDR3 spans 13 amino acids. The ends lost 5 bases at V and 6 bases at J; junction bases unmatched: 7. The CDR3 region has the DNA TGTGCCAGCAGTCCTAGACAGGGTGGCGAGCAGTACTTC. It codes for CASSPRQGGEQYF.

The DNA for the CDR3 is TGTGCCATCAGGGCCCGGGACAGGGGAGCCTACGAGCAGTACTTC. It translates to CAIRARDRGAYEQYF. This chain joins TRBV10-3 and TRBJ2-7; 10 bases align to TRBD1. The CDR3 is made up of 15 amino acids. Germline CDR1 is ENHRY and CDR2 is SYGVKD. V lost 6 bases and J lost 2; bases outside the gene matches: 7.

The chain uses TRBV9 and TRBJ2-7; TRBD1 is a possible D gene (6 bases). From germline, CDR1 is SGDLS and CDR2 YYNGEE. The CDR3 has 14 amino acids. Trimming cost V 2 bases and J 0 bases, with 9 bases left between them. DNA of the CDR3: TGTGCCAGCAGCGTTCAGGGGAGCTCCTACGAGCAGTACTTC. Translation: CASSVQGSSYEQYF.

The CDR3 coding sequence is TGTGCCATCAGTGAGATGTCTAGCGGGTGGAATGAGCAGTTCTTC. It is translated as CAISEMSSGWNEQFF. This rearrangement joins TRBV10-3 to TRBJ2-1, with 8 positions matching TRBD2. The CDR3 is 15 amino acids. Germline loops: CDR1 ENHRY, CDR2 SYGVKD. V was pared by 2 bases and J by 7 bases, with 7 bases of the junction left unmatched.

CDR3 nucleotide sequence: TGTGCCAGCAGCCCCGGTGGGACAGGTCGCGACGAGCAGTACTTC. It is translated as CASSPGGTGRDEQYF. This chain uses TRBV7-6 with TRBJ2-7, with 8 positions matching TRBD1. There are 15 residues in the CDR3. Germline CDR1 reads SGHVS; CDR2 reads FNYEAQ. The V and J ends lost 5 bases and 5 bases, in that order; junction bases with no gene match: 11. The full variable domain, in which reference TRBV7-6 and TRBJ2-7 provide the parts outside the CDR3, is GAGVSQSPRYKVTKRGQDVALRCDPISGHVSLYWYRQALGQGPEFLTYFNYEAQQDKSGLPNDRFSAERPEGSISTLTIQRTEQRDSAMYRCASSPGGTGRDEQYFGPGTRLTVT.

This clone was detected a few times. The chain employs TRBV13 and TRBJ2-7, with TRBD1 identical over 9 bases. Germline values: CDR1 PRHDT, CDR2 FYEKMQ (reference sequence). The CDR3 sequence is 14 residues long. V lost 3 bases to trimming and J lost 4 bases; unmatched junction nucleotides: 4. The CDR3 protein is CASSFRDRGYEQYF. CDR3 DNA sequence: TGTGCCAGCAGCTTTCGTGACAGGGGGTACGAGCAGTACTTC.

V gene TRBV6-5 combines with J gene TRBJ1-2; 7 nucleotides line up with TRBD1. J was trimmed by 2 bases and V by 6 bases; bases with no gene match: 9. The CDR3 contains 15 residues. CDR1 and CDR2 (germline): MNHEY, SVGAGI. This CDR3 is CASSQHPGQNYGYTF. CDR3 DNA: TGTGCCAGCAGCCAGCACCCGGGACAGAACTATGGCTACACCTTC.

CDR3 bases: TGTGCCAGCAGCTACAGGGGGACCGAGCAGTACTTC. Residues: CASSYRGTEQYF. The V gene is TRBV7-2, the J gene TRBJ2-7, with 8 nucleotides matching TRBD1. Per the germline V gene, CDR1 is SGHTA and CDR2 is FQGNSA. With 4 bases clipped from V and 6 bases from J, the junction kept 2 bases outside the gene matches. The CDR3 runs 12 residues.